This section outlines one TCR beta chain sequence together with its context. This CDR3 is 13 amino acids long. Germline V gene lookup returns CDR1 MGHRA and CDR2 YSYEKL. Between the trimmed V and J ends, which lost 3 bases and 5 bases, there was a span of 10 bases. This record comes from a study of OX40 agonist ivuxolimab in advanced cancers. Overall study context: The treatment was a fully human IgG2 OX40 agonist, ivuxolimab. The dose-escalation cohort was over 65% male, with a mean age of approximately 61 years, ranging roughly 20 to 90. Each dose-escalation patient presented with hepatocellular carcinoma, melanoma, renal cell or head and neck cancer.

With autoimmune disease history or systemic immunosuppression, patients were excluded. Sequencing was performed with immunoSEQ multiplex PCR; in TCRdb, only in-frame clones are kept and a portion is missing. The sample includes tens of thousands of clones, roughly 91% of them seen just once. Specimen: CD4+ or CD8+ T cells sorted from blood, collected in a trial of the OX40 agonist ivuxolimab. This clonotype was obtained from an adult with an advanced solid tumor such as melanoma, head and neck, liver or kidney cancer. This chain uses TRBV4-1 with TRBJ2-5; unclear D gene. CDR3 nucleotides: TGCGCCAGCAGCCAGCCTGGGCGGGAGACCCAGTACTTC. Translation: CASSQPGRETQYF.